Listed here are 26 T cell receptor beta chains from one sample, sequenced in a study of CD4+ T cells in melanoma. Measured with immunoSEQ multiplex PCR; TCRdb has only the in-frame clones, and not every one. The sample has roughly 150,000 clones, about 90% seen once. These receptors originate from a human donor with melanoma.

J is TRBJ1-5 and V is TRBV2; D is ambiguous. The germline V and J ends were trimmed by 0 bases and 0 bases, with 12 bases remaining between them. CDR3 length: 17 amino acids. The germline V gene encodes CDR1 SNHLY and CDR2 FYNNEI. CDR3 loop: CASSEALWVYSNQPQHF. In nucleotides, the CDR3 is TGTGCCAGCAGTGAAGCGCTTTGGGTCTATAGCAATCAGCCCCAGCATTTT.

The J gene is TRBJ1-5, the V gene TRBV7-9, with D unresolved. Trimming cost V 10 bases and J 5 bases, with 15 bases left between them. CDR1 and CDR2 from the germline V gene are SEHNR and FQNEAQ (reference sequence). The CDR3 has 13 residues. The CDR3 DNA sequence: TGTGCCACATCGTCCATCCCCGATCAGCCCCAGCATTTT. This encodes CATSSIPDQPQHF.

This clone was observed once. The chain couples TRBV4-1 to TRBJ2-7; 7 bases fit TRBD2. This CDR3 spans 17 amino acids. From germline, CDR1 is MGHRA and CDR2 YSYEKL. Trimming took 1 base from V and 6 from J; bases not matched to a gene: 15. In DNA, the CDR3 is TGCGCCAGCAGCCAAGTAGTCTCCAAGAGCGGGGTGGGCGAGCAGTACTTC. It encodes CASSQVVSKSGVGEQYF.

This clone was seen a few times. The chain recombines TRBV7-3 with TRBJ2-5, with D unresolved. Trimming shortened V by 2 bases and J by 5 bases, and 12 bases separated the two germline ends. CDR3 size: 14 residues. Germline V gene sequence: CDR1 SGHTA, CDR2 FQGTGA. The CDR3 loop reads CASSLLGNSETQYF. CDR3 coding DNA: TGTGCCAGCAGCTTATTGGGCAACTCTGAGACCCAGTACTTC.

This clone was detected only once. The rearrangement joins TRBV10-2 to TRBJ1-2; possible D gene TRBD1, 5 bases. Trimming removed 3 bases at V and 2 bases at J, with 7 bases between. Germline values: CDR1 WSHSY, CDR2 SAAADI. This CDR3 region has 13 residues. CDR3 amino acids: CASSEDRNYGYTF. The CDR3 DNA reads TGCGCCAGCAGTGAAGACAGAAACTATGGCTACACCTTC.

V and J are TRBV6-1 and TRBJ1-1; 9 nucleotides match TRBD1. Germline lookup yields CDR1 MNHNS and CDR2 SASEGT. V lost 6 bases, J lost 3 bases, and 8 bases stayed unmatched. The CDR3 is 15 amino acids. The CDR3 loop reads CASRSGTGSDTEAFF. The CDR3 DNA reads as TGTGCCAGCAGGTCCGGGACAGGGTCGGACACTGAAGCTTTCTTT.

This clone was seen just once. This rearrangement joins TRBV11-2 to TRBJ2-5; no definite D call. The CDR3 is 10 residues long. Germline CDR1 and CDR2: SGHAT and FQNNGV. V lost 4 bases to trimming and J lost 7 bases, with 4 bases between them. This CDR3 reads CASSSGTQYF. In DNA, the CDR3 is TGTGCCAGCAGCTCCGGGACCCAGTACTTC.

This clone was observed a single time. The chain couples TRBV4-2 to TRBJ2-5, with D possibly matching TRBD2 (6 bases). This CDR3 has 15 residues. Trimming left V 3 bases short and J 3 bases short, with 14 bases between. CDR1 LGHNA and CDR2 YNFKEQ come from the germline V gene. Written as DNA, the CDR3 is TGTGCCAGCAGCCATGCCGGGACTCGAGAAGAGACCCAGTACTTC. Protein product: CASSHAGTREETQYF.

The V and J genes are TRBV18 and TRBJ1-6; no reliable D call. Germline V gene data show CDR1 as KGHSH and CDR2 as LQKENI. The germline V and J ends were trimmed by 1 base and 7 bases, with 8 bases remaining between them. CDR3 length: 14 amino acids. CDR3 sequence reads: CASSPLKGNSPLHF. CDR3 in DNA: TGTGCCAGCTCACCACTTAAGGGAAATTCACCCCTCCACTTT.

The CDR3: CASTAGTEAFF. The CDR3 DNA reads as TGCGCCAGCACCGCAGGTACTGAAGCTTTCTTT. The gene calls are TRBV10-2 and TRBJ1-1; D gene unclear. Germline CDR1 and CDR2: WSHSY and SAAADI. The CDR3 loop spans 11 amino acids. Between the trimmed V and J ends, which lost 7 bases and 5 bases, there was a span of 8 bases.

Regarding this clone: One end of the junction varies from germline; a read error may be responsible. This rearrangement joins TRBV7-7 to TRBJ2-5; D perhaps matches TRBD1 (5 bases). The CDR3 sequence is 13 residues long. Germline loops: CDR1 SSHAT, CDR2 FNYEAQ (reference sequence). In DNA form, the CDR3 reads TGTGCTAGCAGCTTCGGCAGGGAAGAGACCCAGTACTTC. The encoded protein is CASSFGREETQYF.

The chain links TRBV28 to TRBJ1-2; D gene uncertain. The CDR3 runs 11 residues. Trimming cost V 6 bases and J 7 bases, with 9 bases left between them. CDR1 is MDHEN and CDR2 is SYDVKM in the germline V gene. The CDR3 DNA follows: TGTGCCAGCAGCCCCGGGCTTGGCTACACCTTC. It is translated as CASSPGLGYTF.

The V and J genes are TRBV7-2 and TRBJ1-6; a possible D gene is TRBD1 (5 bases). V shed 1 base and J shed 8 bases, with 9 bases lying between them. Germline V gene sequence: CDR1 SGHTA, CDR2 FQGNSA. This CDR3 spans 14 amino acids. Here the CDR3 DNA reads TGTGCCAGCAGCTTAGGGCAGGGATATTCACCCCTCCACTTT. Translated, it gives CASSLGQGYSPLHF.

The CDR3 DNA reads TGTGCCAGTACTGAGAACAGCTCTGGGGCCAACGTCCTGACTTTC. It specifies CASTENSSGANVLTF. The chain employs TRBV2 and TRBJ2-6; D is ambiguous. Germline V lookup: CDR1 SNHLY, CDR2 FYNNEI. The CDR3 sequence is 15 residues long. Trimming took off 9 bases at V and 0 bases at J, with 12 bases between the two ends.

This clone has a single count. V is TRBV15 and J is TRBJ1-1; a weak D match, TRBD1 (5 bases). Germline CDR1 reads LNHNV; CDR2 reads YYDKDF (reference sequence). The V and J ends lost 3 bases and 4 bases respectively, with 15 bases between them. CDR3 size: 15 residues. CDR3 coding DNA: TGTGCCACCAGCAGGGGGACTGTTACGAGCACTGAAGCTTTCTTT. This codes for CATSRGTVTSTEAFF.

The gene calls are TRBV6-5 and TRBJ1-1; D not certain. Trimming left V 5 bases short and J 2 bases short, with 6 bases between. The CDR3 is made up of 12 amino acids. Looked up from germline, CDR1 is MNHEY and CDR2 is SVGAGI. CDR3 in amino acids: CASSPSNTEAFF. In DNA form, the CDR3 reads TGTGCCAGCAGTCCCTCTAACACTGAAGCTTTCTTT.

The CDR3 DNA is TGCGCCAGCAGAAACGAGCCGGGGGGGGCCCTAGATACGCAGTATTTT. As protein: CASRNEPGGALDTQYF. The J gene is TRBJ2-3, the V gene TRBV4-1; 8 positions match TRBD2. The V gene end was trimmed by 6 bases and the J gene end by 5 bases; junction bases not matched to a gene: 13. Germline assignment: CDR1 MGHRA and CDR2 YSYEKL. This CDR3 has 16 amino acids.

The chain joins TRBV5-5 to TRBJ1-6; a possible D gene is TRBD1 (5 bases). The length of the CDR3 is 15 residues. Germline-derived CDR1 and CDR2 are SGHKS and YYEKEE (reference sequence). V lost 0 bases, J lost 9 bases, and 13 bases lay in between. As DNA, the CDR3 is TGTGCCAGCAGCTTGGAGGGCAGGGCGGGTTCACCCCTCCACTTT. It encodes CASSLEGRAGSPLHF.

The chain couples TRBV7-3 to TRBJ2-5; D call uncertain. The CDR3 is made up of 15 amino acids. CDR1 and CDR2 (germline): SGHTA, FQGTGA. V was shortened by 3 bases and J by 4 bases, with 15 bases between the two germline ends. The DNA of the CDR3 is TGTGCCAGCAGCTTCCTTGGCGGACGGCGAGAGACCCAGTACTTC. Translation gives CASSFLGGRRETQYF.

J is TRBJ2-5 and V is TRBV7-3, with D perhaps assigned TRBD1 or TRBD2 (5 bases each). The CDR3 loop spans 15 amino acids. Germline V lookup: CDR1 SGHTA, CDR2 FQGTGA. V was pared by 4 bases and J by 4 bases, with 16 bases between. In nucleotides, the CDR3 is TGTGCCAGCAGCTCTCGACCCGGGGCTGGAGAGACCCAGTACTTC. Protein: CASSSRPGAGETQYF.

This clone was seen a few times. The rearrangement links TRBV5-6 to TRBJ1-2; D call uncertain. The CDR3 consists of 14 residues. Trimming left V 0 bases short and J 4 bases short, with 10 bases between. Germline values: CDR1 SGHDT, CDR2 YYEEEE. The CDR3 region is CASSLAERVYGYTF. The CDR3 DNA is TGTGCCAGCAGCTTGGCGGAGAGAGTCTATGGCTACACCTTC. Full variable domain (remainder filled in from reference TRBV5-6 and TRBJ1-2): DAGVTQSPTHLIKTRGQQVTLRCSPKSGHDTVSWYQQALGQGPQFIFQYYEEEERQRGNFPDRFSGHQFPNYSSELNVNALLLGDSALYLCASSLAERVYGYTFGSGTRLTVV.

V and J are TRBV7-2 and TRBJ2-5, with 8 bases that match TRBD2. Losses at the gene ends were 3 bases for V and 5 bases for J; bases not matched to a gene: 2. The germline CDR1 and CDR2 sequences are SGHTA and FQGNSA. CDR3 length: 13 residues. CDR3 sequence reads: CASSLSGGETQYF. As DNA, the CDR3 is TGTGCCAGCAGCTTGTCGGGAGGGGAGACCCAGTACTTC.

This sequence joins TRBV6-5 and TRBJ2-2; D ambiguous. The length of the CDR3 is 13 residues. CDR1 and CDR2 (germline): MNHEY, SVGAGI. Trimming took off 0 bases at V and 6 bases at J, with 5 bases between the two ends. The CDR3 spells CASSYSQSGELFF. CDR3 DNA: TGTGCCAGCAGTTACTCGCAGTCCGGGGAGCTGTTTTTT.

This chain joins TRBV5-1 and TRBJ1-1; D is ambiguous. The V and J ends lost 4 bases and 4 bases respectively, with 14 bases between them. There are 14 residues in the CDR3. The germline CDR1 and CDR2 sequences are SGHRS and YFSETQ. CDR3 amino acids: CASSTGRPGTEAFF. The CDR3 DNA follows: TGCGCCAGCAGCACGGGAAGGCCCGGCACTGAAGCTTTCTTT.

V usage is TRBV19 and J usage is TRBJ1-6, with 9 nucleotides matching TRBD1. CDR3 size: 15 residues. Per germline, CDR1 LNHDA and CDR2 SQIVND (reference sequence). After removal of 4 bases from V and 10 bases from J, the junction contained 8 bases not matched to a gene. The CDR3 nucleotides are TGTGCCAGTAGTAAAGGGACAGGGTCTTCGTCACCCCTCCACTTT. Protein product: CASSKGTGSSSPLHF.

The CDR3 is CASSGGTGGETQYF. The CDR3 DNA sequence: TGTGCCAGCAGTGGCGGGACAGGGGGAGAGACCCAGTACTTC. The V and J genes are TRBV6-1 and TRBJ2-5, with 11 bases fitting TRBD1. The CDR3 extends over 14 amino acids. Germline V CDR1 and CDR2: MNHNS, SASEGT. The junction had 2 bases not matched to a gene; V was cut back by 4 bases and J by 4 bases.